This is a list of T cell receptor beta chains from one sample in a study of cytomegalovirus exposure and HLA in healthy donors. Sequencing used immunoSEQ multiplex PCR; TCRdb keeps in-frame clones, though not all of them. The table includes 75,000 to 90,000 clones, about 80% detected once. The sample consisted of PBMCs. These receptors all stem from a man aged 50-60 years in good health and CMV-seronegative. CDR3s include the opening cysteine and the closing phenylalanine or tryptophan. D genes are given only for firm matches. Clone size is not always given. Where it is, it says once, few, many or a class for expanded clones.

size,V,J,D,length,CDR3,DNA
-,TRBV6-1,TRBJ1-2,-,14,CASIEGGRRDGYTF,TGTGCCAGCATTGAGGGGGGGAGGCGGGATGGCTACACCTTC
-,TRBV2,TRBJ2-6,-,16,CASSAGLSSGANVLTF,TGTGCCAGCAGTGCAGGGCTGAGCTCTGGGGCCAACGTCCTGACTTTC
-,TRBV10-3,TRBJ1-5,TRBD1,14,CAISGQGFNQPQHF,TGTGCCATCAGCGGACAGGGGTTTAATCAGCCCCAGCATTTT
-,TRBV7-6,TRBJ2-3,-,14,CASSPGESTDTQYF,TGTGCCAGCAGCCCCGGGGAAAGCACAGATACGCAGTATTTT
-,TRBV7-2,TRBJ2-5,TRBD2,15,CASSPIAGGQETQYF,TGTGCCAGCAGCCCAATAGCGGGGGGGCAGGAGACCCAGTACTTC
few,TRBV6-6,TRBJ1-2,-,15,CASSYSTGMNYGYTF,TGTGCCAGCAGTTACTCCACAGGGATGAACTATGGCTACACCTTC
-,TRBV28,TRBJ1-2,TRBD1,17,CASSPSYGQGANYGYTF,TGTGCCAGCAGTCCTTCTTACGGACAGGGGGCTAACTATGGCTACACCTTC
-,TRBV15,TRBJ1-5,-,13,CATSRGEPQPQHF,TGTGCCACCAGCAGAGGAGAACCTCAGCCCCAGCATTTT
-,TRBV2,TRBJ2-1,-,14,CASSAEAVYNEQFF,TGTGCCAGCAGTGCAGAGGCGGTATACAATGAGCAGTTCTTC
few,TRBV4-2,TRBJ2-3,-,15,CASSQVISGRDTQYF,TGTGCCAGCAGCCAAGTTATAAGCGGACGAGATACGCAGTATTTT
-,TRBV7-2,TRBJ2-3,TRBD2,19,CASSLIPLVIAGNTDTQYF,TGTGCCAGCAGCTTGATTCCCCTCGTGATAGCGGGGAACACAGATACGCAGTATTTT
-,TRBV7-8,TRBJ1-3,-,15,CASSFGGLTGNTIYF,TGTGCCAGCAGCTTCGGGGGGTTGACTGGAAACACCATATATTTT
-,TRBV14,TRBJ2-5,TRBD1,16,CASSPRTGAQQETQYF,TGTGCCAGCAGCCCCCGGACAGGGGCCCAACAAGAGACCCAGTACTTC
-,TRBV5-5,TRBJ1-2,TRBD1,15,CASSPWGQGADGYTF,TGTGCCAGCAGTCCTTGGGGACAGGGGGCAGATGGCTACACCTTC
-,TRBV29-1,TRBJ1-2,-,13,CSVDGETNYGYTF,TGCAGCGTTGACGGTGAGACTAACTATGGCTACACCTTC
-,TRBV4-1,TRBJ1-3,-,18,CASSQDRGRRLAGNTIYF,TGCGCCAGCAGCCAAGATCGTGGGAGGCGTCTCGCTGGAAACACCATATATTTT
-,TRBV14,TRBJ1-2,TRBD1,19,CASSQLRPGQGVINYGYTF,TGTGCCAGCAGCCAACTTAGGCCGGGACAGGGGGTAATTAACTATGGCTACACCTTC
once,TRBV6-6,TRBJ2-5,-,14,CASSYGQHQETQYF,TGTGCCAGCAGTTACGGGCAGCACCAAGAGACCCAGTACTTC
-,TRBV5-4,TRBJ2-2,TRBD2,16,CASSPGGGGHVGELFF,TGTGCCAGCAGCCCCGGCGGGGGAGGACACGTCGGGGAGCTGTTTTTT
-,TRBV28,TRBJ1-2,TRBD1,14,CASRPGTGNYGYTF,TGTGCCAGCCGGCCGGGGACAGGGAACTATGGCTACACCTTC
-,TRBV11-2,TRBJ1-1,-,11,CASSPRWEAFF,TGTGCCAGCAGCCCGCGCTGGGAAGCTTTCTTT
once,TRBV5-5,TRBJ1-5,TRBD1,15,CASRGGWDRSQPQHF,TGTGCCAGCAGGGGCGGTTGGGACAGGAGTCAGCCCCAGCATTTT
-,TRBV7-9,TRBJ2-3,TRBD2,17,CSSSLLAGGPGTDTQYF,TGTTCCAGCAGCTTACTAGCGGGGGGGCCGGGAACAGATACGCAGTATTTT
-,TRBV7-7,TRBJ2-5,-,15,CASSLTDGDEETQYF,TGTGCTAGCAGCTTAACAGACGGGGATGAAGAGACCCAGTACTTC
-,TRBV9,TRBJ2-6,-,14,CASSVNSGANVLTF,TGTGCCAGCAGCGTCAACTCTGGGGCCAACGTCCTGACTTTC
-,TRBV5-1,TRBJ2-7,TRBD1,15,CASSLATGPTYEQYF,TGCGCCAGCAGCCTTGCGACAGGGCCGACCTACGAGCAGTACTTC
few,TRBV2,TRBJ2-2,-,13,CASSQDRTGELFF,TGTGCCAGCAGCCAAGACAGGACCGGGGAGCTGTTTTTT
-,TRBV9,TRBJ2-3,TRBD1,16,CASSVVGQVGSDTQYF,TGTGCCAGCAGCGTAGTAGGACAGGTAGGGTCAGATACGCAGTATTTT
-,TRBV4-1,TRBJ2-7,TRBD1,15,CASSQEWTGSYEQYF,TGCGCCAGCAGCCAAGAATGGACAGGGTCTTACGAGCAGTACTTC
-,TRBV19,TRBJ1-4,-,14,CASSIESGKEKLFF,TGTGCCAGTAGTATAGAGAGCGGTAAAGAAAAACTGTTTTTT
-,TRBV4-3,TRBJ2-1,-,13,CASSQALEAVQFF,TGCGCCAGCAGCCAAGCCCTAGAGGCGGTGCAGTTCTTC
-,TRBV11-3,TRBJ2-6,-,16,CASSAGTPTGANVLTF,TGTGCCAGCAGCGCCGGGACTCCCACCGGGGCCAACGTCCTGACTTTC
-,TRBV12-2,TRBJ1-4,-,16,CASRSTPGGSGEKLFF,TGTGCAAGTCGCTCAACCCCAGGGGGCTCGGGTGAAAAACTGTTTTTT
-,TRBV19,TRBJ1-3,-,17,CASSIGNRAGSGNTIYF,TGTGCCAGTAGTATAGGGAACAGGGCCGGCTCTGGAAACACCATATATTTT
-,TRBV7-2,TRBJ2-7,TRBD2,15,CASSQTSGGTYEQYF,TGTGCCAGCAGCCAGACTAGCGGGGGGACCTACGAGCAGTACTTC
few,TRBV6-4,TRBJ2-1,-,15,CASTHAGQGRDEQFF,TGTGCCAGCACCCACGCCGGGCAGGGGAGGGATGAGCAGTTCTTC
-,TRBV6-5,TRBJ2-7,-,15,CASTPSGASTHEQYF,TGTGCCAGCACCCCCTCAGGGGCGAGTACGCACGAGCAGTACTTC
-,TRBV4-2,TRBJ1-3,-,13,CASSQVEENTIYF,TGTGCCAGCAGCCAAGTGGAGGAAAACACCATATATTTT
-,TRBV11-1,TRBJ2-5,-,15,CASSLVGTAQETQYF,TGTGCCAGCAGCTTAGTTGGTACAGCCCAAGAGACCCAGTACTTC
-,TRBV11-1,TRBJ1-1,-,14,CASSRPLPPTEAFF,TGTGCCAGCAGCCGCCCCCTACCCCCCACTGAAGCTTTCTTT
few,TRBV19,TRBJ1-1,-,14,CASSGGHIRTEAFF,TGTGCCAGTAGTGGGGGACATATCCGTACTGAAGCTTTCTTT
-,TRBV5-1,TRBJ1-2,TRBD1,14,CASSTGGTGTGYTF,TGCGCCAGCAGCACGGGAGGGACAGGGACCGGCTACACCTTC
-,TRBV5-6,TRBJ2-7,TRBD1,14,CASSRGQGAAEQYF,TGTGCCAGCAGCCGCGGACAGGGTGCGGCCGAGCAGTACTTC
few,TRBV6-6,TRBJ2-1,-,15,CASSRRGTALVEQFF,TGTGCCAGCAGTCGCAGAGGGACTGCTCTAGTAGAGCAGTTCTTC
-,TRBV12-5,TRBJ2-7,-,14,CASGADRYSDEQYF,TGTGCTAGTGGCGCCGACAGGTATTCAGACGAGCAGTACTTC
-,TRBV19,TRBJ1-1,-,13,CASSIRAGTEAFF,TGTGCCAGTAGTATAAGAGCAGGGACTGAAGCTTTCTTT
-,TRBV4-2,TRBJ1-4,-,14,CASSLGGTPEKLFF,TGTGCCAGCAGCCTCGGCGGGACCCCAGAAAAACTGTTTTTT
-,TRBV18,TRBJ1-2,-,13,CASSRRDDYGYTF,TGTGCCAGCTCACGGAGGGATGACTATGGCTACACCTTC
-,TRBV7-6,TRBJ2-2,TRBD2,16,CASSLQSGVNTGELFF,TGTGCCAGCAGCTTACAGAGCGGGGTGAACACCGGGGAGCTGTTTTTT